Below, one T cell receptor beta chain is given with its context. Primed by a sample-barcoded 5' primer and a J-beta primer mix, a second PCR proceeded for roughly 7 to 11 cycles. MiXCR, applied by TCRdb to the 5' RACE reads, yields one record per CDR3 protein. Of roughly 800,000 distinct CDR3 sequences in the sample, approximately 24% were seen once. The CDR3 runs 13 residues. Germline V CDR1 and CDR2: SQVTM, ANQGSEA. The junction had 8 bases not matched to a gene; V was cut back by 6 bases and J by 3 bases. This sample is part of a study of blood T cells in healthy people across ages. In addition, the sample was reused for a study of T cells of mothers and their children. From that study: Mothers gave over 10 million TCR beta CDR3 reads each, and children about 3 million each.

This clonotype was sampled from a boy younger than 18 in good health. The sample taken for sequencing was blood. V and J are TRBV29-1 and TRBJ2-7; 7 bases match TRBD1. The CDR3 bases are TGCAGCGTGTCCGGGACAGTTATCTACGAGCAGTACTTC. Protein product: CSVSGTVIYEQYF.